This is a list of T cell receptor beta chains from one sample in a study of PD-L1 blockade in urothelial cancer. Measured with immunoSEQ multiplex PCR; TCRdb has only the in-frame clones, and not every one. The sample carries roughly 29,000 clones, around four fifths recorded once. The starting material was PBMCs, obtained around atezolizumab (anti-PD-L1) treatment. Receptors were obtained from a man aged 65 to 79 with urothelial cancer. Each CDR3 is given with its conserved first and last residue. A D gene is named only where the DNA matches it firmly. Part of the rows lack a size; the others show once, few, many or a class for expanded clones.

TRBV5-4	NA	NA	TRBJ2-7	CASSLVGVTDEQYF	TGTGCCAGCAGCTTGGTGGGCGTTACAGACGAGCAGTACTTC
TRBV30	NA	NA	TRBJ2-1	CAWSLTPAWGPNEQFF	TGTGCCTGGAGTCTCACGCCAGCCTGGGGCCCAAATGAGCAGTTCTTC
TRBV5-5	NA	TRBD1	TRBJ1-4	CASSWGTGANEKLFF	TGTGCCAGCAGCTGGGGGACAGGAGCTAATGAAAAACTGTTTTTT
TRBV18	NA	TRBD2	TRBJ2-7	CASSPSLGLAGDPYEQYF	TGTGCCAGCTCACCTTCCTTGGGACTAGCGGGAGATCCCTACGAGCAGTACTTC
TRBV5-1	NA	NA	TRBJ1-5	CASSLDGRGSQPQHF	TGCGCCAGCAGCTTGGACGGAAGGGGGAGTCAGCCCCAGCATTTT
TRBV4-3	few	NA	TRBJ2-2	CASSQDTSYTGELFF	TGCGCCAGCAGCCAAGACACATCCTACACCGGGGAGCTGTTTTTT
TRBV18	few	NA	TRBJ1-2	CASSPEAGGLGGYTF	TGTGCCAGCTCACCCGAAGCCGGGGGGTTAGGTGGCTACACCTTC
TRBV6-5	NA	TRBD1	TRBJ2-7	CASNKQGAPSYEQYF	TGTGCCAGCAACAAACAGGGGGCGCCATCCTACGAGCAGTACTTC
TRBV11-2	NA	TRBD2	TRBJ2-5	CASSLLAGDPGGTQYF	TGTGCCAGCAGCTTACTAGCGGGAGACCCCGGAGGGACCCAGTACTTC
TRBV4-3	once	TRBD1	TRBJ2-7	CASSLGQGVSYEQYF	TGCGCCAGCAGCCTAGGACAGGGGGTCTCGTACGAGCAGTACTTC
TRBV5-1	NA	NA	TRBJ2-5	CASSSRGAQETQYF	TGCGCCAGCAGCTCCAGGGGGGCTCAAGAGACCCAGTACTTC
TRBV5-1	NA	TRBD1	TRBJ2-3	CASSPGTGANTQYF	TGCGCCAGCAGCCCGGGGACAGGGGCAAATACGCAGTATTTT
TRBV29-1	NA	TRBD1	TRBJ1-3	CSVGGQGGGNTIYF	TGCAGCGTTGGGGGACAGGGCGGCGGAAACACCATATATTTT
TRBV6-5	NA	TRBD1	TRBJ2-7	CASSYSGQGSYEQYF	TGTGCCAGCAGTTACTCTGGACAGGGGTCCTACGAGCAGTACTTC
TRBV4-2	once	TRBD2	TRBJ2-1	CASSQDRGRGHNEQFF	TGTGCCAGCAGCCAAGATCGGGGGAGGGGCCACAATGAGCAGTTCTTC
TRBV9	once	TRBD1	TRBJ1-1	CASSARGRGDTEAFF	TGTGCCAGCAGCGCCAGGGGGCGCGGGGACACTGAAGCTTTCTTT
TRBV4-2	NA	NA	TRBJ1-3	CASSQEEEGNTIYF	TGTGCCAGCAGCCAAGAGGAGGAAGGAAACACCATATATTTT
TRBV29-1	NA	NA	TRBJ1-5	CSVESEGGSNQPQHF	TGCAGCGTTGAATCAGAGGGAGGGAGCAATCAGCCCCAGCATTTT
TRBV29-1	few	TRBD2	TRBJ2-7	CSVLKRESDSYEQYF	TGCAGCGTTTTAAAGCGGGAGTCGGACTCCTACGAGCAGTACTTC
TRBV19	NA	NA	TRBJ2-1	CASSRPGQKYNEQFF	TGTGCCAGTAGCCGACCGGGACAAAAATACAATGAGCAGTTCTTC
TRBV19	NA	TRBD2	TRBJ2-7	CASSKEAGGAYEQYF	TGTGCCAGTAGTAAGGAAGCGGGAGGGGCCTACGAGCAGTACTTC
TRBV6-4	NA	NA	TRBJ2-2	CASSVETNTGELFF	TGTGCCAGCAGCGTGGAGACGAACACCGGGGAGCTGTTTTTT
TRBV6-6	NA	TRBD1	TRBJ1-1	CASSSGGMRTEAFF	TGTGCCAGCAGTTCAGGGGGGATGAGGACTGAAGCTTTCTTT
TRBV29-1	NA	NA	TRBJ2-1	CSVDGLRPGSEQFF	TGCAGCGTTGATGGGCTACGCCCGGGGAGTGAGCAGTTCTTC
TRBV10-3	NA	TRBD1	TRBJ1-2	CAISESTGGQGYTF	TGTGCCATCAGTGAGTCGACAGGGGGTCAGGGCTACACCTTC
TRBV7-2	NA	TRBD1	TRBJ2-5	CASSWTGQETQYF	TGTGCCAGCAGCTGGACAGGCCAAGAGACCCAGTACTTC